This is a list of T cell receptor beta chains from one sample in a study of blood T cells in healthy people across ages. TCRdb fed the 5' RACE reads into MiXCR, producing one record per CDR3 protein. The table includes under 1,000,000 distinct CDR3 sequences, about 47% detected once. Sequencing was done on a sample of blood. These receptors were obtained from a man at least 80 years old in good health. Each CDR3 is given with its conserved first and last residue. Fields, in order: V gene, J gene, clone size, D gene, CDR3 protein, CDR3 DNA. The D gene is left open where the match is weak. Rows give clone size only sometimes, using once, few, many, or a class for an expanded clone.

V gene: TRBV5-1
J gene: TRBJ1-1
clone size: few
D gene: .
CDR3 protein: CASTLGGANTEAFF
CDR3 DNA: TGCGCCAGCACCCTGGGAGGGGCGAACACTGAAGCTTTCTTT

V gene: TRBV5-1
J gene: TRBJ2-3
clone size: .
D gene: .
CDR3 protein: CASSMDLDTQYF
CDR3 DNA: TGCGCCAGCAGCATGGACCTGGATACGCAGTATTTT

V gene: TRBV6-5
J gene: TRBJ2-3
clone size: .
D gene: TRBD1
CDR3 protein: CASSYASGTGLRADTQYF
CDR3 DNA: TGTGCCAGCAGTTACGCGTCCGGGACAGGGTTGAGGGCAGATACGCAGTATTTT

V gene: TRBV7-2
J gene: TRBJ2-1
clone size: .
D gene: TRBD2
CDR3 protein: CASSPPSGRARNEQFF
CDR3 DNA: TGTGCCAGCAGCCCACCTAGCGGGAGGGCCAGGAATGAGCAGTTCTTC

V gene: TRBV15
J gene: TRBJ2-7
clone size: few
D gene: TRBD1
CDR3 protein: CATSRVDRGSYEQYF
CDR3 DNA: TGTGCCACCAGCAGGGTGGACAGGGGAAGTTACGAGCAGTACTTC

V gene: TRBV20-1
J gene: TRBJ1-3
clone size: .
D gene: .
CDR3 protein: CSAITTGVPGNTIYF
CDR3 DNA: TGCAGTGCTATAACCACAGGCGTACCTGGAAACACCATATATTTT

V gene: TRBV29-1
J gene: TRBJ2-7
clone size: .
D gene: .
CDR3 protein: CSVEDRGRTYEQYF
CDR3 DNA: TGCAGCGTTGAAGATAGAGGCCGGACCTACGAGCAGTACTTC

V gene: TRBV12-3/TRBV12-4
J gene: TRBJ2-1
clone size: few
D gene: .
CDR3 protein: CASRLRDPWNEQFF
CDR3 DNA: TGTGCCAGCAGGTTACGGGACCCATGGAATGAGCAGTTCTTC

V gene: TRBV4-3
J gene: TRBJ2-1
clone size: .
D gene: TRBD1
CDR3 protein: CASSHLGQGALDNEQFF
CDR3 DNA: TGCGCCAGCAGCCACTTAGGACAGGGGGCCCTCGACAATGAGCAGTTCTTC

V gene: TRBV20-1
J gene: TRBJ1-3
clone size: .
D gene: .
CDR3 protein: CSALGGTGNTIYF
CDR3 DNA: TGCAGTGCCCTCGGGGGCACTGGAAACACCATATATTTT

V gene: TRBV7-2
J gene: TRBJ2-3
clone size: many
D gene: .
CDR3 protein: CASSLEPHSADTQYF
CDR3 DNA: TGTGCCAGCAGCTTAGAACCCCACAGCGCAGATACGCAGTATTTT

V gene: TRBV20-1
J gene: TRBJ2-7
clone size: many
D gene: .
CDR3 protein: CSARGSSGNPYEQYF
CDR3 DNA: TGCAGTGCTAGAGGGTCGAGCGGAAATCCCTACGAGCAGTACTTC

V gene: TRBV30
J gene: TRBJ2-1
clone size: many
D gene: .
CDR3 protein: CAWSASRRSSYNEQFF
CDR3 DNA: TGTGCCTGGAGTGCATCGCGGCGGAGCTCCTACAATGAGCAGTTCTTC

V gene: TRBV6-2/TRBV6-3
J gene: TRBJ2-1
clone size: .
D gene: TRBD2
CDR3 protein: CASSPGPGLAGPPSYNEQFF
CDR3 DNA: TGTGCCAGCAGTCCAGGGCCGGGACTAGCGGGACCACCCTCCTACAATGAGCAGTTCTTC

V gene: TRBV18
J gene: TRBJ2-7
clone size: many
D gene: TRBD1
CDR3 protein: CASSEGTGGYEQYF
CDR3 DNA: TGTGCCAGCTCAGAAGGGACAGGGGGTTACGAGCAGTACTTC

V gene: TRBV6-2/TRBV6-3
J gene: TRBJ2-7
clone size: few
D gene: TRBD1
CDR3 protein: CASSKLPGQGHPYEQYF
CDR3 DNA: TGTGCCAGCAGTAAACTTCCGGGACAGGGCCATCCCTACGAGCAGTACTTC

V gene: TRBV20-1
J gene: TRBJ2-7
clone size: .
D gene: .
CDR3 protein: CSASDSGDEQYF
CDR3 DNA: TGCAGTGCTAGCGACTCGGGGGACGAGCAGTACTTC